This T cell receptor (beta chain) was retrieved from a study of blood T cell repertoires in COVID-19. Study summary: The origin of the acute and convalescent COVID-19 samples was the United States, Italy and Spain.

TCRdb keeps only in-frame clones here, not all; method: immunoSEQ multiplex PCR. This sample has 150,000 to 200,000 clones; more than 75% occur once, and the top ten carry 17%. Germline CDR1 is SGHAT and CDR2 is FQNNGV. Trimming at V came to 7 bases and at J to 4 bases, leaving 10 bases not matched to a gene. This CDR3 comprises 14 residues. This clone was seen just once. The V and J genes are TRBV11-2 and TRBJ2-7; 7 nucleotides align to TRBD2. The TCR was taken from a woman between 45 and 60 years old who had recovered from COVID-19. The specimen sequenced was PBMCs or T cells enriched from blood (not recorded which). The chain's CDR3 is CASTPGLADYEQYF. The CDR3 nucleotides are TGTGCCAGCACCCCAGGGCTAGCGGATTACGAGCAGTACTTC.